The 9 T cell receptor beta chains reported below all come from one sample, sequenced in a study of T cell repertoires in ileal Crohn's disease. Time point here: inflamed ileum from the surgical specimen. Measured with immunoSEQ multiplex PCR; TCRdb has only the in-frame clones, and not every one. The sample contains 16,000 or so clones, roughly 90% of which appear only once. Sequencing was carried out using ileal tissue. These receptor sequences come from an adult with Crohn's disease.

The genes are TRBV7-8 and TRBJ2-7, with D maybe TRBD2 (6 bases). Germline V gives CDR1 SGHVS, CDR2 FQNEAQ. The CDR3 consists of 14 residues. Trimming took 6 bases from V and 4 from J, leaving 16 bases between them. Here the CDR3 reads CASRGTGGTYEQYF. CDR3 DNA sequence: TGTGCCAGCAGGGGGACTGGGGGAACTTACGAGCAGTACTTC.

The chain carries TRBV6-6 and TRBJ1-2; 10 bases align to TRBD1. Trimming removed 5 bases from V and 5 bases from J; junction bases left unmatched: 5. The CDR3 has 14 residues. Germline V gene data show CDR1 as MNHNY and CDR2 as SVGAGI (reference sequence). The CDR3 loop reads CASSGDRGAYGYTF. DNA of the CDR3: TGTGCCAGCAGTGGGGACAGGGGAGCGTATGGCTACACCTTC.

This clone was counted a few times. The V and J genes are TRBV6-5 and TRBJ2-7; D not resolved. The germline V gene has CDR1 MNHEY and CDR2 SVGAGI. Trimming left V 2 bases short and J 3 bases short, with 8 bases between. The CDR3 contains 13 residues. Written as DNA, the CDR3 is TGTGCCAGCAGTTACCACGGAAACTACGAGCAGTACTTC. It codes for CASSYHGNYEQYF.

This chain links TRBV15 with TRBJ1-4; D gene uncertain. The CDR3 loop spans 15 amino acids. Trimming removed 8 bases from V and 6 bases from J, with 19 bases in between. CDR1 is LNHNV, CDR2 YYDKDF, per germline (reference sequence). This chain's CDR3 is CATGRNLRTDEKLFF. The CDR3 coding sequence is TGTGCCACCGGGCGGAATCTCCGGACGGATGAAAAACTGTTTTTT. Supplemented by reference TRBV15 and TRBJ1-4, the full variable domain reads DAMVIQNPRYQVTQFGKPVTLSCSQTLNHNVMYWYQQKSSQAPKLLFHYYDKDFNNEADTPDNFQSRRPNTSFCFLDIRSPGLGDTAMYLCATGRNLRTDEKLFFGSGTQLSVL.

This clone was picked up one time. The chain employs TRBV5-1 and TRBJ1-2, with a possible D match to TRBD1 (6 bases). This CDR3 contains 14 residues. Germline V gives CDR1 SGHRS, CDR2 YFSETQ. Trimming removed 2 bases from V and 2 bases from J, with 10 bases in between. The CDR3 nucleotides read TGCGCCAGCAGCTTCGGGGGCGAGAACTATGGCTACACCTTC. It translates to CASSFGGENYGYTF.

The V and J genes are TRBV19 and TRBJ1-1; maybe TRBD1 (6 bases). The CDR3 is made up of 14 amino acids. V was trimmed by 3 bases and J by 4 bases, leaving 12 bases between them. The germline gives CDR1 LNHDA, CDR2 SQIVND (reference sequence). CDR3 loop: CASSILRGSTEAFF. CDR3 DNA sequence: TGTGCCAGTAGTATTCTGAGGGGGTCCACTGAAGCTTTCTTT.

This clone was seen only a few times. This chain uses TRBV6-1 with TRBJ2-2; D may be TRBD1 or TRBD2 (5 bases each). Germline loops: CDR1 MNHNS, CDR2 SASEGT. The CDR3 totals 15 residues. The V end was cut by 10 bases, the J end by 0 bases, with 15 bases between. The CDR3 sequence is CAIRETPANTGELFF. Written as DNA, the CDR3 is TGTGCCATCAGGGAGACACCGGCGAACACCGGGGAGCTGTTTTTT.

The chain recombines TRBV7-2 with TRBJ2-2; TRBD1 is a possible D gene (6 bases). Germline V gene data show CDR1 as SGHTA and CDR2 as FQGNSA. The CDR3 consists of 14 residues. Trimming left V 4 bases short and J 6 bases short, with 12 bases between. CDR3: CASSSNRAAGELFF. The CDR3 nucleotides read TGTGCCAGCAGCTCCAACAGGGCTGCCGGGGAGCTGTTTTTT. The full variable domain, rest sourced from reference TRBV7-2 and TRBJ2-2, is GAGVSQSPSNKVTEKGKDVELRCDPISGHTALYWYRQSLGQGLEFLIYFQGNSAPDKSGLPSDRFSAERTGGSVSTLTIQRTQQEDSAVYLCASSSNRAAGELFFGEGSRLTVL.

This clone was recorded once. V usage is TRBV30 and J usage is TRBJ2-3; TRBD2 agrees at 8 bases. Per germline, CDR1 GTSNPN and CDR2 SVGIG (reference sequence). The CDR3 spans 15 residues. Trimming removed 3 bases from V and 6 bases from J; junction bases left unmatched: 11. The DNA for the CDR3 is TGTGCCTGGAGCCGCGGGGGGACGGGGGTCGATACGCAGTATTTT. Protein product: CAWSRGGTGVDTQYF. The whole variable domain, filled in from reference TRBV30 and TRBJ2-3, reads SQTIHQWPATLVQPVGSPLSLECTVEGTSNPNLYWYRQAAGRGLQLLFYSVGIGQISSEVPQNLSASRPQDRQFILSSKKLLLSDSGFYLCAWSRGGTGVDTQYFGPGTRLTVL.